A single T cell receptor beta chain is shown here with its context. The antigen remains undetermined. Germline-derived CDR1 and CDR2 are LNHDA and SQIVND (reference sequence). Deletions cut 3 bases from V and 5 bases from J, with 14 bases between. This CDR3 is 14 amino acids long. Barcoded TCR alpha and TCR beta cDNA libraries with UMIs came from 5'RACE using constant-segment primers. TCRdb redid the calling of the 5' RACE reads with MiXCR, one entry per CDR3 protein. The table lists fewer than 450,000 distinct CDR3 sequences, 20% to 25% of them singletons. This sample was taken from a study of T-cell memory formation after mild COVID-19. Findings and caveats of the study: Pre-infection memory contained some responding clones, which suggested that cross-reactive memory had joined. Clonal second-wave expansions that peaked on day 37 had unconfirmed SARS-CoV-2 specificity. Clones which contracted sat mainly in CM and EM if CD4+, and in EMRA if CD8+.

The gene calls are TRBV19 and TRBJ2-7; the D gene is possibly TRBD1 (5 bases). Sequenced: PBMCs or a T cell subset sorted from them (not recorded which). This TCR was recovered from an adult woman who had mild COVID-19 (a few samples of this study predate the infection). Cell type and time point are not known. The DNA for the CDR3 is TGTGCCAGTAGTATGGGGCAGCGTAGAGACGAGCAGTACTTC. It is translated as CASSMGQRRDEQYF.